This T cell receptor (beta chain) was documented in a study of graft-versus-host responses after intestinal transplantation. Whole-study context: Recipients had transplants, and these were multivisceral, liver-intestinal, or isolated intestinal.

Here immunoSEQ multiplex PCR was the method, and the copy in TCRdb shows in-frame clones only, minus some. The sample consists of approximately 88,000 clones, roughly nine tenths of them appearing once. About this clone itself: Its antigen remains unidentified.

Trimming cost V 8 bases and J 3 bases; bases outside gene matches: 3. The length of the CDR3 is 12 residues. Germline CDR1 reads MNHNY; CDR2 reads SVGAGI (reference sequence). Overall study findings and caveats: Individuals carrying graft-donor T cell macrochimerism showed high graft-versus-host to host-versus-graft clonal ratios in allografts. Recipient marrow contained GvH clones, some of which appeared first in ileum or blood.

Material: unstimulated CD4+ T cells sorted from spleen or lymph node cells, obtained before intestinal transplant. The V gene is TRBV6-6, the J gene TRBJ1-1, with 7 nucleotides matching TRBD1. The TCR was taken from a human donor who received an intestinal transplant. The CDR3 loop is CASRDSYTEAFF. For the CDR3, the DNA is TGTGCCAGCCGGGACAGCTACACTGAAGCTTTCTTT.